This TCR beta chain came from a study of CD8 T cells in ankylosing spondylitis. The study's findings and limits: Disease-linked clones proved CD8+ and comparatively uncommon in peripheral blood.

This clonotype was observed many times. Antigen: not known. TCRdb used MiXCR to reprocess the 5' RACE reads, holding one entry per CDR3 protein. In the table there are roughly 240,000 distinct CDR3 sequences, roughly 8.2% of which are singletons. V shed 3 bases and J shed 1 base, with 10 bases lying between them. The CDR3 covers 15 residues. Germline V lookup: CDR1 DFQATT, CDR2 SNEGSKA (reference sequence). The material sequenced was blood, either unsorted or a sorted T cell fraction (not recorded which). The sequence derives from a female donor with ankylosing spondylitis or in good health (not recorded which). J is TRBJ2-6 and V is TRBV20-1; D is ambiguous. The CDR3, as DNA: TGCAGTGCTAGGGTCGGTGCGTCTGGGGCCAACGTCCTGACTTTC. This gives the protein CSARVGASGANVLTF.